Sequencing of this TCR beta chain was carried out in a study of a mutant IDH1 vaccine in newly diagnosed glioma. In the study overall: Of treated patients, around 60% were men and approximately 40% women, averaging around 40 years.

As for this clone: Its antigen is currently unknown.

Time point described: week 5, during vaccination. Every vaccine dose comprised 300 ug of mutant IDH1 20-mer peptide plus topical imiquimod. Measured with immunoSEQ multiplex PCR; TCRdb has only the in-frame clones, and not every one. The sample lists roughly 60,000 clones; about 86% were seen once. The sample was PBMCs, taken from a glioma patient whose treatment included an IDH1 peptide vaccine. This clonotype was obtained from a woman aged 45-65 years with glioma.

The DNA of the CDR3 is TGTGCCAGCTCTGAGGCGGTTTCTAACTATGGCTACACCTTC. This gives the protein CASSEAVSNYGYTF. V gene TRBV18 combines with J gene TRBJ1-2; D ambiguous. This CDR3 spans 14 amino acids. CDR1 and CDR2 (germline): KGHSH, LQKENI. V gave up 6 bases and J gave up 0 bases, with 11 bases separating them.